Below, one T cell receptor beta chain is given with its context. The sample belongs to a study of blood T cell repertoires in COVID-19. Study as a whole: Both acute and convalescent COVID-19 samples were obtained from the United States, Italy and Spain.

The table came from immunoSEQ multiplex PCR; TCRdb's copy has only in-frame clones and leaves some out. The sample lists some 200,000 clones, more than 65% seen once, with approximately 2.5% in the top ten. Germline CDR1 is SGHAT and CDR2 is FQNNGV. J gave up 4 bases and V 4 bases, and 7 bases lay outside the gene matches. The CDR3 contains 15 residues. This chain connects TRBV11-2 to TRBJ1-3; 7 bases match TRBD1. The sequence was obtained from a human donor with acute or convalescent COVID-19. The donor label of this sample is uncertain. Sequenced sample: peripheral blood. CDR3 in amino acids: CASSSLQGLGNTIYF. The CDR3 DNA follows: TGTGCCAGCAGCTCACTACAGGGGCTGGGAAACACCATATATTTT.